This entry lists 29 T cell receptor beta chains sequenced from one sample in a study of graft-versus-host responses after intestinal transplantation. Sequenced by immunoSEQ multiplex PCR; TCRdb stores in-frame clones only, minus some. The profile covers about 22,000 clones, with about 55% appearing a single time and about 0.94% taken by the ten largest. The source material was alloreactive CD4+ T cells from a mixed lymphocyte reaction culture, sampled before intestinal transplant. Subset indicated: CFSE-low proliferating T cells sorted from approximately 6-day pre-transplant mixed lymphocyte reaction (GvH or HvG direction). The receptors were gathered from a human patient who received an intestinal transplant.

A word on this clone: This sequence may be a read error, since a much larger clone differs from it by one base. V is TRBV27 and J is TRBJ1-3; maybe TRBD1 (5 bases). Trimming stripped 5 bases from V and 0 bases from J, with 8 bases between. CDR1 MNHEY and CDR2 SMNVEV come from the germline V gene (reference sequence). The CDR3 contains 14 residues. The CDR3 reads CASSPTASGNTIYF. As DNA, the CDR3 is TGTGCCAGCAGTCCGACAGCCTCTGGAAACACCATATATTTT.

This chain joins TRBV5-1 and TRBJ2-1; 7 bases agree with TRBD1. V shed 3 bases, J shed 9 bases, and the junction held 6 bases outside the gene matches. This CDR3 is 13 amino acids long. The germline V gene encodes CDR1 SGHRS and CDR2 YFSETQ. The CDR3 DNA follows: TGCGCCAGCAGCTACACAGGGGTTAGTGAGCAGTTCTTC. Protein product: CASSYTGVSEQFF.

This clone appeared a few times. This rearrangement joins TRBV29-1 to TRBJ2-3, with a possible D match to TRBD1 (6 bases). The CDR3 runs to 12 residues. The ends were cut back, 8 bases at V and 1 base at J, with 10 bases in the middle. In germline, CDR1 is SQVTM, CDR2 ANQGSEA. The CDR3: CSWAGGTDTQYF. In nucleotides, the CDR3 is TGCAGCTGGGCAGGGGGCACAGATACGCAGTATTTT.

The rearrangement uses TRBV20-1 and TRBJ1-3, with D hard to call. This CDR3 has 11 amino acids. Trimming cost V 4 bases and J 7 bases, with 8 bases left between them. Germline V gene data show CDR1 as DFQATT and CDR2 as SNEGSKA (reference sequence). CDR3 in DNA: TGCAGTGCTAAGGAGGCGAACACCATATATTTT. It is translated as CSAKEANTIYF.

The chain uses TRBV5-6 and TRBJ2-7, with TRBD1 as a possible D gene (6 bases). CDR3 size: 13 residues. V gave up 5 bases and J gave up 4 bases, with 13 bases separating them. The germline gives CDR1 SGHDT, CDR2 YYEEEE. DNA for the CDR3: TGTGCCAGCAGGCAGGGGCATGGATACGAGCAGTACTTC. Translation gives CASRQGHGYEQYF. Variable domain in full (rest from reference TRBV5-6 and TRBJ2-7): DAGVTQSPTHLIKTRGQQVTLRCSPKSGHDTVSWYQQALGQGPQFIFQYYEEEERQRGNFPDRFSGHQFPNYSSELNVNALLLGDSALYLCASRQGHGYEQYFGPGTRLTVT.

The CDR3 DNA follows: TGTGCCAGCAGCCTTATCCTCGAGAATTCACCCCTCCACTTT. Translated, it gives CASSLILENSPLHF. The chain couples TRBV6-1 to TRBJ1-6; D uncertain. The V gene's germline CDR1 is MNHNS and CDR2 SASEGT. This CDR3 comprises 14 residues. V was clipped by 6 bases and J by 7 bases, with 13 bases between them.

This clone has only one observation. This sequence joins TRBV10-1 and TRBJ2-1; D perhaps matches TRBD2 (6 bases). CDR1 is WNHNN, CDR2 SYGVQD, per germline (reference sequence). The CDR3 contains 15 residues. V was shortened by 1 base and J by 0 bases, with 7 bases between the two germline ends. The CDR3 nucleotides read TGCGCCAGCAGTGAGTTCGGGAGCTCCTACAATGAGCAGTTCTTC. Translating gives CASSEFGSSYNEQFF.

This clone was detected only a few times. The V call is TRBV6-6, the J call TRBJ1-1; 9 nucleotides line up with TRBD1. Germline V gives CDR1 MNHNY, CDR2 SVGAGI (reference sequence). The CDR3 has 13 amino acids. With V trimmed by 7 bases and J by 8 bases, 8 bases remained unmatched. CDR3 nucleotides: TGTGCCAGCATTGGAGGGACAGGGCGGGAAGCTTTCTTT. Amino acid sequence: CASIGGTGREAFF.

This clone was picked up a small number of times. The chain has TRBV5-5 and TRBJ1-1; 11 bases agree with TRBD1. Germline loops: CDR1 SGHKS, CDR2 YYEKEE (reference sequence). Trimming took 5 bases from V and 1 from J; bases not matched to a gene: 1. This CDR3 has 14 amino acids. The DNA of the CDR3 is TGTGCCAGCAGGGGGACAGGGGGGAACACTGAAGCTTTCTTT. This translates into CASRGTGGNTEAFF.

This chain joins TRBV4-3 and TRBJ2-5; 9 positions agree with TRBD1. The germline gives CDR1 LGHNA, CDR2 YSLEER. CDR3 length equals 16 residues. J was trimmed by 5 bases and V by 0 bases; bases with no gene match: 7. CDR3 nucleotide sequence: TGCGCCAGCAGCCAAGATAGGGGACAGGGAGGGGAGACCCAGTACTTC. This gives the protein CASSQDRGQGGETQYF.

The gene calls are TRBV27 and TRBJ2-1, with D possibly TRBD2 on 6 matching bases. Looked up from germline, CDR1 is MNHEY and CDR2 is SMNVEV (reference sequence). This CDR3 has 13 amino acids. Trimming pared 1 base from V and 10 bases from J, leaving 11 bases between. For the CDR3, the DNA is TGTGCCAGCAGTTTATTAGCGGCACGGGAGCAGTTCTTC. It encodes CASSLLAAREQFF.

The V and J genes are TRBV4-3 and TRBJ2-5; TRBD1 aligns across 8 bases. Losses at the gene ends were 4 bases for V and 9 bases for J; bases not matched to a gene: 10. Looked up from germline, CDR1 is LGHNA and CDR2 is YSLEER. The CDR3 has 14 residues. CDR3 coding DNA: TGCGCCAGCAGCCCATTGACAGGGGAGAGAGCCCAGTACTTC. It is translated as CASSPLTGERAQYF.

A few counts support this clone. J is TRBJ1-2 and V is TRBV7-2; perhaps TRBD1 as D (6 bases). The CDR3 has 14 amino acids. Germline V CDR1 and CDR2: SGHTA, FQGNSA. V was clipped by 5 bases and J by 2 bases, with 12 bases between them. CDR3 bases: TGTGCCAGCAGCCTCGGGGGGCGAAACTATGGCTACACCTTC. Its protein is CASSLGGRNYGYTF.

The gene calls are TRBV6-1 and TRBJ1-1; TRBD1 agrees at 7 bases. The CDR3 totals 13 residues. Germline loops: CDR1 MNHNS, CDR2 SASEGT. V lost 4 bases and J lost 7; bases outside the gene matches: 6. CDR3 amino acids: CASSVLRDSEAFF. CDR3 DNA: TGTGCCAGCAGTGTCCTGAGGGACAGTGAAGCTTTCTTT.

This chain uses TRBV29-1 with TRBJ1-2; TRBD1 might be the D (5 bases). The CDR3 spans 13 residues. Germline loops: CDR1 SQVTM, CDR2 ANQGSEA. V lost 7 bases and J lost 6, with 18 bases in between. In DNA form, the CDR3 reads TGCAGCGCCCGCCGGACATGGGTGGATGGCTACACCTTC. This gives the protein CSARRTWVDGYTF.

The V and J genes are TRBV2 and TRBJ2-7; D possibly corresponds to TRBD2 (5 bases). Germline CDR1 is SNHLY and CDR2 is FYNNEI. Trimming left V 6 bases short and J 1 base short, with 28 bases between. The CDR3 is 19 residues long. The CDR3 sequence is CASSARGTSRRSESYEQYF. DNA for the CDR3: TGTGCCAGCAGCGCCCGTGGTACCTCAAGGAGGTCGGAATCCTACGAGCAGTACTTC.

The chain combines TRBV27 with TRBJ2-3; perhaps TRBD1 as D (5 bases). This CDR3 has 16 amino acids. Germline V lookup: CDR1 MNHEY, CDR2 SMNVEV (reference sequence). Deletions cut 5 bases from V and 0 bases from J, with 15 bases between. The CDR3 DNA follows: TGTGCCAGCAGTCACCTTCGACAGATTAGCACAGATACGCAGTATTTT. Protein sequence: CASSHLRQISTDTQYF.

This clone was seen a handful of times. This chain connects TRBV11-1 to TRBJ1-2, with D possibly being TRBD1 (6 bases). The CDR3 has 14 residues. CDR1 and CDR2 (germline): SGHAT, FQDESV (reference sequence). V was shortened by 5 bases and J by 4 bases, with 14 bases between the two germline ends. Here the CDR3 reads CASSPRDKSYGYTF. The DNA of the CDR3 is TGTGCCAGCAGCCCCCGGGACAAGTCCTATGGCTACACCTTC.

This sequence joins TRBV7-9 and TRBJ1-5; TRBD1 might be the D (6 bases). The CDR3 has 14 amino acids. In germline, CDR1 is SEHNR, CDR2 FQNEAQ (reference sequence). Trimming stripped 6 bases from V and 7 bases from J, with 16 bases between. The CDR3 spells CASSLSGGAQPQHF. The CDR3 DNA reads TGTGCCAGCAGTCTATCGGGGGGCGCGCAGCCCCAGCATTTT. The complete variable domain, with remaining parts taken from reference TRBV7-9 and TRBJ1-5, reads DTGVSQNPRHKITKRGQNVTFRCDPISEHNRLYWYRQTLGQGPEFLTYFQNEAQLEKSRLLSDRFSAERPKGSFSTLEIQRTEQGDSAMYLCASSLSGGAQPQHFGDGTRLSIL.

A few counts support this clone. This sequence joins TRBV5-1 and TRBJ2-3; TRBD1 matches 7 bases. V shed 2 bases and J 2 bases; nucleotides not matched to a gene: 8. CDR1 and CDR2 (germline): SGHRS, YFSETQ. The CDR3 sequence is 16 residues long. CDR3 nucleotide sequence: TGCGCCAGCAGCTTCACCCGGGACAGCCTCACAGATACGCAGTATTTT. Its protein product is CASSFTRDSLTDTQYF.

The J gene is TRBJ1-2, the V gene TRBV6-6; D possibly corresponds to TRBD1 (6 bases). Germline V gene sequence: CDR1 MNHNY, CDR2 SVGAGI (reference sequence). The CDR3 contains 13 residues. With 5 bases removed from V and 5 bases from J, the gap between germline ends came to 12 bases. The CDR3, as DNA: TGTGCCAGCAGTGGACAGATTTCTTATGGCTACACCTTC. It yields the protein CASSGQISYGYTF.

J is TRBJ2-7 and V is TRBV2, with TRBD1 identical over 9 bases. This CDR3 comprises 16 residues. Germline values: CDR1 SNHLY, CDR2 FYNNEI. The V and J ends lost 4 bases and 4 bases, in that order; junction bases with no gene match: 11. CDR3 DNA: TGTGCCAGCAGTGGACCGGGACAGGGTCGGAGATACGAGCAGTACTTC. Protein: CASSGPGQGRRYEQYF.

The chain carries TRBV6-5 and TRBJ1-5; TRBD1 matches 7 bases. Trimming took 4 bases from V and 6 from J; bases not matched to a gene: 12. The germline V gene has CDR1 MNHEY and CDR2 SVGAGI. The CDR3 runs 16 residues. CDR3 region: CASSSAKQGPGQPQHF. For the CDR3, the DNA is TGTGCCAGCAGTTCCGCAAAACAGGGGCCGGGTCAGCCCCAGCATTTT.

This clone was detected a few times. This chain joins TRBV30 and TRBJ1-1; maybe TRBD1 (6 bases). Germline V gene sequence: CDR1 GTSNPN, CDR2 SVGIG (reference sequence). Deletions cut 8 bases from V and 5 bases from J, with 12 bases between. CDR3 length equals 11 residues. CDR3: CARDRGTEAFF. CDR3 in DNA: TGTGCCCGTGATAGGGGGACTGAAGCTTTCTTT.

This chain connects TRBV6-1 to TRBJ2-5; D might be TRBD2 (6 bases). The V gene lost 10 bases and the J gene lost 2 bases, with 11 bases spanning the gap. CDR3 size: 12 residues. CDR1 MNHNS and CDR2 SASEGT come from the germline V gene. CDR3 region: CATGTLQETQYF. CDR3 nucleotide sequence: TGTGCCACCGGGACTTTGCAAGAGACCCAGTACTTC.

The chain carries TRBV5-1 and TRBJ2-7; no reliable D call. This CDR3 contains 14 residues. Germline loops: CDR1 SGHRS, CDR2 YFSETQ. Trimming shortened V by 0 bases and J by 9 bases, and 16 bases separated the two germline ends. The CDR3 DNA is TGCGCCAGCAGCTTGGAATCGGGTTTTACACGGCAGTACTTC. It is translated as CASSLESGFTRQYF. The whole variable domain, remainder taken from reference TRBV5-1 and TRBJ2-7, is KAGVTQTPRYLIKTRGQQVTLSCSPISGHRSVSWYQQTPGQGLQFLFEYFSETQRNKGNFPGRFSGRQFSNSRSEMNVSTLELGDSALYLCASSLESGFTRQYFGPGTRLTVT.

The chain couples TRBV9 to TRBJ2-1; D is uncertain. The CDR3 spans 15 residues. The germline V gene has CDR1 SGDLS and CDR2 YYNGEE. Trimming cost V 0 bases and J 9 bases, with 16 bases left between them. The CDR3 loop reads CASSVVVAPVSEQFF. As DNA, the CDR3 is TGTGCCAGCAGCGTAGTGGTAGCACCTGTCAGTGAGCAGTTCTTC.

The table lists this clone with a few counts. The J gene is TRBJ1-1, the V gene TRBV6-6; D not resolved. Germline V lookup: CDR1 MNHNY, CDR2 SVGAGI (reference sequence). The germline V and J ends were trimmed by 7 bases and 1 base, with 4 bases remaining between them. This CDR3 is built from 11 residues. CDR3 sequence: CASTQNTEAFF. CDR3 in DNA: TGTGCCAGCACCCAGAACACTGAAGCTTTCTTT.

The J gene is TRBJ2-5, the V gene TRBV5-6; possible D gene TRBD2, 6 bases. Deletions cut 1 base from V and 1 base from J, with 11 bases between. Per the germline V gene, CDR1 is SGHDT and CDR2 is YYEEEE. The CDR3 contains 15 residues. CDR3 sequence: CASSLNKGLQETQYF. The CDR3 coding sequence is TGTGCCAGCAGCTTGAATAAGGGACTCCAAGAGACCCAGTACTTC.